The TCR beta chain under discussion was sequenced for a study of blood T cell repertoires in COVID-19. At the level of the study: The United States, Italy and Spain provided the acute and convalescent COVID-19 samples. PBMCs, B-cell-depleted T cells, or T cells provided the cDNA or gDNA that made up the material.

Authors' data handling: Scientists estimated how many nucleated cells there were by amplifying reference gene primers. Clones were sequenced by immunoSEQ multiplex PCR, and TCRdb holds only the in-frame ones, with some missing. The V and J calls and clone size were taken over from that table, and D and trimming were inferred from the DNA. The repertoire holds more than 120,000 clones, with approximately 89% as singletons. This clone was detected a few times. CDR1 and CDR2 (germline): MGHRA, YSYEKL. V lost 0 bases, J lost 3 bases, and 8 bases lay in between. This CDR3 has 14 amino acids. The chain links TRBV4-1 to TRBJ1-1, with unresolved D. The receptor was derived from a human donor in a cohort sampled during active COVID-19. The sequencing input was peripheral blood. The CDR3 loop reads CASSQERGDTEAFF. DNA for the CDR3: TGCGCCAGCAGCCAAGAACGCGGGGACACTGAAGCTTTCTTT.